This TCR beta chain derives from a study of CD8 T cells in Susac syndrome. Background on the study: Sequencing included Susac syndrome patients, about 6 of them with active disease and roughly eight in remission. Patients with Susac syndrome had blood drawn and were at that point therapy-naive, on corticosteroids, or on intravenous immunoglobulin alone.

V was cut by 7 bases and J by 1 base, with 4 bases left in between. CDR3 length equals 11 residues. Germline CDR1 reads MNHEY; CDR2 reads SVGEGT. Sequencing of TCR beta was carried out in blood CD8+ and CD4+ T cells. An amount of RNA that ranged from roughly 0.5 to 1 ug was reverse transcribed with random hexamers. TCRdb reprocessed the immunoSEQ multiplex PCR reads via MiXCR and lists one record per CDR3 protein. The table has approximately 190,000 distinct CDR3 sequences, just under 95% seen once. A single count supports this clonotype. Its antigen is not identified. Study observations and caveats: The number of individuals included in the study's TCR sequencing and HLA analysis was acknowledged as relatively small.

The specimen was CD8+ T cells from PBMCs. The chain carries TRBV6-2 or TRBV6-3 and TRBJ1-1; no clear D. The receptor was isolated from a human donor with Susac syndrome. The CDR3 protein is CASNRNTEAFF. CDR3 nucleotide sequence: TGTGCCAGCAACAGGAACACTGAAGCTTTCTTT.